Shown below are 30 T cell receptor beta chains from a single sample sequenced in a study of blood T cell repertoires in COVID-19. Some clones are missing from TCRdb's copy, which holds only in-frame ones; the method was immunoSEQ multiplex PCR. The sample has some 200,000 clones; about 81% are singletons. Sequencing used peripheral blood. Receptors originate from a man aged 25 to 40 with active or convalescent COVID-19.

The gene calls are TRBV7-2 and TRBJ1-4; 8 positions agree with TRBD1. Germline values: CDR1 SGHTA, CDR2 FQGNSA. The V and J ends lost 4 bases and 6 bases, in that order; junction bases with no gene match: 4. This CDR3 comprises 14 residues. CDR3 amino acids: CASSSDRGDEKLFF. The CDR3 DNA reads TGTGCCAGCAGCTCCGACAGGGGTGATGAAAAACTGTTTTTT.

This sequence joins TRBV6-5 and TRBJ2-7; 9 bases are a match to TRBD1. This CDR3 has 16 amino acids. Per the germline V gene, CDR1 is MNHEY and CDR2 is SVGAGI. Trimming at V came to 2 bases and at J to 2 bases, leaving 7 bases not matched to a gene. The CDR3 DNA is TGTGCCAGCAGTTACGGCCCGACAGGGGGAACCTACGAGCAGTACTTC. Its protein product is CASSYGPTGGTYEQYF.

The V call is TRBV11-3, the J call TRBJ2-7, with TRBD2 as a possible D gene (6 bases). Germline loops: CDR1 SGHNT, CDR2 YENEEA. Trimming removed 3 bases at V and 3 bases at J, with 30 bases between. This CDR3 comprises 20 residues. The CDR3 region has the DNA TGTGCCAGCAGCTTGCAATGGGTCGGGGGTAAAGCGCCTTGGGTCTACGAGCAGTACGTC. Translation: CASSLQWVGGKAPWVYEQYV.

The V and J genes are TRBV27 and TRBJ1-1, with D possibly being TRBD1 (5 bases). The CDR3 is made up of 14 amino acids. Germline assignment: CDR1 MNHEY and CDR2 SMNVEV (reference sequence). Trimming left V 0 bases short and J 2 bases short, with 7 bases between. The CDR3 DNA sequence: TGTGCCAGCAGTTTATCGGGGGGTAACACTGAAGCTTTCTTT. As protein: CASSLSGGNTEAFF.

V usage is TRBV27 and J usage is TRBJ2-7; TRBD2 is a possible D gene (5 bases). CDR1 and CDR2 (germline): MNHEY, SMNVEV (reference sequence). Trimming took off 4 bases at V and 6 bases at J, with 16 bases between the two ends. The CDR3 has 14 amino acids. CDR3 in amino acids: CASSSQEVPGEQYV. DNA for the CDR3: TGTGCCAGCAGTTCCCAGGAGGTGCCGGGCGAGCAGTACGTC.

This clone was detected a few times. The DNA of the CDR3 is TGTGCCAGTAGTCGTAGCGGGCGCTCCTACAATGAGCAGTTCTTC. Translated: CASSRSGRSYNEQFF. The chain carries TRBV19 and TRBJ2-1; 7 nucleotides align to TRBD2. After removal of 5 bases from V and 0 bases from J, the junction contained 4 bases not matched to a gene. The germline V gene has CDR1 LNHDA and CDR2 SQIVND (reference sequence). The CDR3 consists of 15 residues.

The chain employs TRBV25-1 and TRBJ2-1; TRBD2 aligns across 13 bases. Germline CDR1 is MGHDK and CDR2 is SYGVNS. The CDR3 loop spans 14 amino acids. After removal of 8 bases from V and 8 bases from J, the junction contained 6 bases not matched to a gene. The CDR3 reads CASGGLAGSDEQFF. DNA for the CDR3: TGTGCCAGCGGGGGACTAGCGGGATCCGATGAGCAGTTCTTC.

V usage is TRBV6-6 and J usage is TRBJ2-1, with TRBD2 matching over 7 bases. CDR1 and CDR2 from the germline V gene are MNHNY and SVGAGI (reference sequence). After removal of 5 bases from V and 0 bases from J, the junction contained 19 bases not matched to a gene. The CDR3 is 20 amino acids. CDR3 DNA: TGTGCCAGCAGTCCTACGATGGGGGGGGGTTTCCACAGCTCCTACAATGAGCAGTTCTTC. Amino acid sequence: CASSPTMGGGFHSSYNEQFF.

This chain joins TRBV6-6 and TRBJ1-1, with D unclear. The V gene's germline CDR1 is MNHNY and CDR2 SVGAGI (reference sequence). The V gene lost 6 bases and the J gene lost 5 bases, with 13 bases spanning the gap. The CDR3 contains 13 residues. The CDR3 DNA reads as TGTGCCAGCAGCATGGCGTCGGGAACTGAAGCTTTCTTT. Its translation is CASSMASGTEAFF.

The rearrangement joins TRBV12-3 or TRBV12-4 to TRBJ2-2; D is undetermined. CDR3 length: 13 amino acids. V lost 0 bases, J lost 5 bases, and 4 bases lay in between. The DNA for the CDR3 is TGTGCCAGCAGTTTAGCTTCGACCGGGGAGCTGTTTTTT. Its protein product is CASSLASTGELFF.

This sequence joins TRBV6-6 and TRBJ1-1; a weak D match, TRBD1 (5 bases). CDR1 is MNHNY, CDR2 SVGAGI, per germline (reference sequence). V was shortened by 5 bases and J by 1 base, with 8 bases between the two germline ends. This CDR3 region has 13 residues. This CDR3 is CASSVTANTEAFF. CDR3 DNA sequence: TGTGCCAGCAGTGTGACAGCGAACACTGAAGCTTTCTTT.

J is TRBJ2-7 and V is TRBV7-5; no DNA check was done on the table's D call, TRBD1. TRBV7-5 is designated a pseudogene. The CDR3 extends over 17 amino acids. CDR3 bases: TGTGTCAGAAGCTTATTTCCGCACAGGGGGTCGCCCTACGAGCAGTACGTC. Protein product: CVRSLFPHRGSPYEQYV.

CDR3 DNA: TGTGCCAGCAGCTTCCTTATCGGCGGGAAGAGCACAGATACGCAGTATTTT. Amino acid sequence: CASSFLIGGKSTDTQYF. This chain uses TRBV11-3 with TRBJ2-3; tentatively, D is TRBD2 (6 bases). This CDR3 comprises 17 residues. From germline, CDR1 is SGHNT and CDR2 YENEEA. V lost 3 bases and J lost 0, with 16 bases in between.

This chain joins TRBV30 and TRBJ2-7; a weak D match, TRBD2 (5 bases). Trimming stripped 3 bases from V and 6 bases from J, with 12 bases between. Per germline, CDR1 GTSNPN and CDR2 SVGIG (reference sequence). There are 12 residues in the CDR3. The CDR3 sequence is CAWSIPAGEQYF. The CDR3 region has the DNA TGTGCCTGGAGCATCCCCGCGGGCGAGCAGTACTTC.

The chain joins TRBV2 to TRBJ1-3; 8 bases are a match to TRBD1. This CDR3 contains 16 residues. J gave up 3 bases and V 1 base, and 5 bases lay outside the gene matches. CDR1 is SNHLY and CDR2 is FYNNEI in the germline V gene. The CDR3 spells CASSEVQGAFGNTIYF. CDR3 coding DNA: TGTGCCAGCAGTGAAGTCCAGGGGGCCTTTGGAAACACCATATATTTT.

The J gene is TRBJ2-3, the V gene TRBV5-4; D unclear. With 4 bases removed from V and 2 bases from J, the gap between germline ends came to 17 bases. Germline CDR1 and CDR2: SGHNT and YYREEE (reference sequence). The CDR3 sequence is 16 residues long. DNA of the CDR3: TGTGCCAGCAGCCCCCTCCCCAACGGAGACACAGATACGCAGTATTTT. Translation: CASSPLPNGDTDTQYF.

The V call is TRBV12-3 or TRBV12-4, the J call TRBJ2-3; 7 nucleotides line up with TRBD1. The CDR3 is 11 amino acids. The junction had 2 bases not matched to a gene; V was cut back by 4 bases and J by 10 bases. The CDR3, as DNA: TGTGCCAGCAGTTGGACAGGCTCGCAGTATTTT. Its translation: CASSWTGSQYF.

The gene calls are TRBV7-9 and TRBJ2-3; 14 bases align to TRBD2. Germline-derived CDR1 and CDR2 are SEHNR and FQNEAQ (reference sequence). The J segment lost 0 bases and the V segment lost 5 bases, leaving 7 bases of the junction unmatched. The CDR3 spans 18 residues. The CDR3 region is CASSPRLAGGLSTDTQYF. The CDR3 coding sequence is TGTGCCAGCAGCCCGAGACTAGCGGGAGGGCTGAGCACAGATACGCAGTATTTT.

The chain uses TRBV2 and TRBJ1-5; D might be TRBD1 (6 bases). CDR3 length equals 16 residues. From germline, CDR1 is SNHLY and CDR2 FYNNEI. Trimming cost V 1 base and J 3 bases, with 13 bases left between them. CDR3 amino acids: CASSEGGTGINQPQHF. The CDR3 DNA reads as TGTGCCAGCAGTGAAGGGGGAACAGGGATCAATCAGCCCCAGCATTTT.

The chain has TRBV5-1 and TRBJ2-3, with 7 bases fitting TRBD1. The CDR3 spans 14 residues. Unmatched junction bases numbered 5, after V lost 1 base and J lost 6 bases. Germline V gives CDR1 SGHRS, CDR2 YFSETQ. The CDR3 DNA reads TGCGCCAGCAGCTTGAAACAGGGGTTCGATACGCAGTATTTT. It is translated as CASSLKQGFDTQYF. The variable domain in full, with the rest retrieved from reference TRBV5-1 and TRBJ2-3, is KAGVTQTPRYLIKTRGQQVTLSCSPISGHRSVSWYQQTPGQGLQFLFEYFSETQRNKGNFPGRFSGRQFSNSRSEMNVSTLELGDSALYLCASSLKQGFDTQYFGPGTRLTVL.

DNA of the CDR3: TGTGCCAGCAGTTCACCACAGGGGCAAGGAGATCAGCCCCAGCATTTT. Its translation is CASSSPQGQGDQPQHF. V usage is TRBV27 and J usage is TRBJ1-5; 7 bases match TRBD1. The CDR3 runs 16 residues. Losses at the gene ends were 4 bases for V and 5 bases for J; bases not matched to a gene: 11. Germline CDR1 and CDR2: MNHEY and SMNVEV (reference sequence).

This clone came up once. This sequence joins TRBV30 and TRBJ2-1; the match to TRBD1 covers 10 bases. Per the germline V gene, CDR1 is GTSNPN and CDR2 is SVGIG (reference sequence). With 6 bases clipped from V and 6 bases from J, the junction kept 14 bases outside the gene matches. This CDR3 has 16 residues. The CDR3: CACDRGRIPSANEQFF. CDR3 sequence (DNA): TGTGCCTGCGACAGGGGGCGAATCCCTAGCGCCAATGAGCAGTTCTTC. The complete variable domain, with remaining parts taken from reference TRBV30 and TRBJ2-1, reads SQTIHQWPATLVQPVGSPLSLECTVEGTSNPNLYWYRQAAGRGLQLLFYSVGIGQISSEVPQNLSASRPQDRQFILSSKKLLLSDSGFYLCACDRGRIPSANEQFFGPGTRLTVL.

The table lists this clone with a count of one. The chain is built from TRBV10-2 and TRBJ2-7; possibly TRBD1 for D (6 bases). Per germline, CDR1 WSHSY and CDR2 SAAADI. Between the trimmed V and J ends, which lost 5 bases and 1 base, there was a span of 9 bases. The CDR3 totals 13 residues. The CDR3 DNA sequence: TGCGCCAGCAGTCAGGGGAAGTCCTACGAGCAGTACGTC. Amino acids: CASSQGKSYEQYV.

This chain links TRBV7-3 with TRBJ2-1, with D perhaps TRBD1 (5 bases). Per germline, CDR1 SGHTA and CDR2 FQGTGA. V was shortened by 4 bases and J by 8 bases, with 15 bases between the two germline ends. There are 14 residues in the CDR3. CDR3: CASSSLQGTHEQFF. The CDR3 coding sequence is TGTGCCAGCAGCTCCCTCCAGGGTACCCATGAGCAGTTCTTC. The full variable domain, its missing parts supplied by reference TRBV7-3 and TRBJ2-1, is GAGVSQTPSNKVTEKGKYVELRCDPISGHTALYWYRQSLGQGPEFLIYFQGTGAADDSGLPNDRFFAVRPEGSVSTLKIQRTERGDSAVYLCASSSLQGTHEQFFGPGTRLTVL.

The chain employs TRBV19 and TRBJ1-5; tentatively, D is TRBD1 (5 bases). The V gene's germline CDR1 is LNHDA and CDR2 SQIVND (reference sequence). Trimming shortened V by 7 bases and J by 7 bases, and 14 bases separated the two germline ends. This CDR3 has 13 amino acids. The CDR3 nucleotides are TGTGCCAGTACCGACCGGAGGGGACAGCCCCAGCATTTT. The encoded protein is CASTDRRGQPQHF.

The chain uses TRBV18 and TRBJ2-7, with 9 bases lining up with TRBD1. CDR1 is KGHSH, CDR2 LQKENI, per germline. Germline trimming cut 3 bases from V and 4 bases from J; bases unmatched to any gene: 4. The CDR3 spans 14 residues. The CDR3 DNA is TGTGCCAGCTCACCCCGACAGGGGGGATACGAGCAGTACTTC. It encodes CASSPRQGGYEQYF.

The rearrangement links TRBV30 to TRBJ1-5; the match to TRBD1 covers 10 bases. V trimming: 1 base; J trimming: 2 bases; junction bases outside the gene matches: 8. CDR3 length: 17 residues. Germline CDR1 reads GTSNPN; CDR2 reads SVGIG (reference sequence). This chain's CDR3 is CAWSEKTGGWGNQPQHF. CDR3 DNA: TGTGCCTGGAGTGAGAAGACAGGGGGCTGGGGCAATCAGCCCCAGCATTTT.

V is TRBV11-2 and J is TRBJ2-3; 8 bases fit TRBD2. Germline V CDR1 and CDR2: SGHAT, FQNNGV. The CDR3 has 17 amino acids. J gave up 4 bases and V 5 bases, and 14 bases lay outside the gene matches. DNA for the CDR3: TGTGCCAGCAGCGATAACGGGGGACTAGGGACGGCAGATACGCAGTATTTT. This encodes CASSDNGGLGTADTQYF.

V usage is TRBV18 and J usage is TRBJ2-5, with TRBD2 identical over 8 bases. J lost 5 bases, V lost 3 bases, and 5 bases had no gene match. The germline V gene has CDR1 KGHSH and CDR2 LQKENI. The CDR3 loop spans 14 amino acids. The CDR3, as DNA: TGTGCCAGCTCACCCGGGACTAGGCAGGAGACCCAGTACTTC. Its translation: CASSPGTRQETQYF.

The rearrangement links TRBV30 to TRBJ2-7; maybe TRBD1 (5 bases). The CDR3 spans 16 residues. Germline V gene sequence: CDR1 GTSNPN, CDR2 SVGIG (reference sequence). Between the trimmed V and J ends, which lost 0 bases and 0 bases, there was a span of 15 bases. The CDR3 is CAWSVPQGRLSYEQYF. The CDR3 DNA reads TGTGCCTGGAGTGTACCCCAGGGAAGGCTCTCCTACGAGCAGTACTTC.